Following are 7 T cell receptor beta chains from one sample sequenced in a study of T cells in Graves' hyperthyroidism and ophthalmopathy. RNA transcripts provided the source from which TCR beta CDR3 regions were amplified. Using the HTBI primer set, a first-round RT-PCR was run on the TCR CDR3. TCRdb used MiXCR to reprocess the multiplex PCR reads, holding one entry per CDR3 protein. Of approximately 400,000 distinct CDR3 sequences in the sample, roughly 13% were seen once. The source material was blood. Source of these receptors: a man younger than 45 with Graves' hyperthyroidism that later progressed to Graves' ophthalmopathy.

This clonotype was recorded at least ten times. The genes are TRBV7-3 and TRBJ1-1; D is uncertain. The CDR3 has 13 residues. The germline V gene has CDR1 SGHTA and CDR2 FQGTGA. Trimming pared 1 base from V and 1 base from J, leaving 4 bases between. CDR3 in amino acids: CASSLRWNTEAFF. The CDR3 DNA sequence: TGTGCCAGCAGCTTAAGATGGAACACTGAAGCTTTCTTT. The full variable domain, rest sourced from reference TRBV7-3 and TRBJ1-1, is GAGVSQTPSNKVTEKGKYVELRCDPISGHTALYWYRQSLGQGPEFLIYFQGTGAADDSGLPNDRFFAVRPEGSVSTLKIQRTERGDSAVYLCASSLRWNTEAFFGQGTRLTVV.

V gene TRBV6-1 combines with J gene TRBJ1-6; a possible D gene is TRBD1 (5 bases). CDR3 size: 15 residues. V was cut by 7 bases and J by 1 base, with 11 bases left in between. Per germline, CDR1 MNHNS and CDR2 SASEGT. The CDR3: CASNQGWSYNSPLHF. CDR3 DNA sequence: TGTGCCAGCAACCAGGGATGGTCCTATAATTCACCCCTCCACTTT.

The chain couples TRBV20-1 to TRBJ2-3; 11 bases match TRBD1. Losses at the gene ends were 4 bases for V and 3 bases for J; bases not matched to a gene: 6. The CDR3 loop spans 15 amino acids. Germline loops: CDR1 DFQATT, CDR2 SNEGSKA (reference sequence). CDR3 sequence: CSAIPGTGGTDTQYF. Here the CDR3 DNA reads TGCAGTGCTATTCCCGGGACAGGGGGAACAGATACGCAGTATTTT.

This clonotype was seen repeatedly, ten times or more. The V and J genes are TRBV6-1 and TRBJ1-2; 9 positions agree with TRBD1. The CDR3 totals 14 residues. Germline V gene data show CDR1 as MNHNS and CDR2 as SASEGT. The V and J ends lost 5 bases and 8 bases, in that order; junction bases with no gene match: 9. CDR3 sequence reads: CASSRMTGGGGYTF. Written as DNA, the CDR3 is TGTGCCAGCAGTAGGATGACAGGGGGAGGAGGCTACACCTTC.

Ten or more counts support this clonotype. This chain uses TRBV2 with TRBJ1-1, with D possibly being TRBD1 (5 bases). V was shortened by 2 bases and J by 5 bases, with 9 bases between the two germline ends. CDR1 is SNHLY and CDR2 is FYNNEI in the germline V gene. This CDR3 is built from 13 residues. This CDR3 reads CASSEYEGTEAFF. As DNA, the CDR3 is TGTGCCAGCAGTGAATATGAGGGGACTGAAGCTTTCTTT.

This clonotype showed up many times. The chain joins TRBV12-3 or TRBV12-4 to TRBJ1-5; D is unresolved. V lost 7 bases and J 3 bases, leaving 10 bases between the germline ends. The CDR3 is 13 residues long. The CDR3 loop reads CASTLGLNQPQHF. Here the CDR3 DNA reads TGTGCCAGCACCCTGGGCCTCAATCAGCCCCAGCATTTT.

The chain recombines TRBV2 with TRBJ2-3, with D possibly TRBD1 on 6 matching bases. Germline lookup yields CDR1 SNHLY and CDR2 FYNNEI. The CDR3 is 14 amino acids. Trimming left V 3 bases short and J 4 bases short, with 11 bases between. CDR3 protein: CASSEQGRADTQYF. CDR3 DNA: TGTGCCAGCAGTGAGCAGGGGCGCGCAGATACGCAGTATTTT.